Shown below are 13 T cell receptor beta chains from a single sample sequenced in a study of T-cell memory formation after mild COVID-19. TCRdb reanalysed the 5' RACE reads using MiXCR and keeps one entry per CDR3 protein. The sample includes roughly 340,000 distinct CDR3 sequences, 20% to 25% seen only once; the top ten take around 23%. Source material: PBMCs or a T cell subset sorted from them (not recorded which). The source of these receptors is a man aged 18 to 35 who had mild COVID-19 (a few samples of this study predate the infection). Cell type and time point are not known.

This clonotype was picked up a small number of times. The CDR3 here is CASSLGGGGLKTQYF. Here the CDR3 DNA reads TGTGCCAGCAGCTTAGGAGGTGGGGGCCTAAAGACCCAGTACTTC. The chain joins TRBV7-2 to TRBJ2-5, with D perhaps matching TRBD1 (6 bases). V shed 1 base and J shed 6 bases, with 15 bases lying between them. Germline-derived CDR1 and CDR2 are SGHTA and FQGNSA. This CDR3 is 15 amino acids long.

Many counts were recorded for this clonotype. The chain joins TRBV7-3 to TRBJ2-5; weak D call: TRBD1 (6 bases). This CDR3 has 14 residues. V gave up 5 bases and J gave up 5 bases, with 15 bases separating them. Germline V gives CDR1 SGHTA, CDR2 FQGTGA. In nucleotides, the CDR3 is TGTGCCAGCAGCCAGGACAGTTTTACGGAGACCCAGTACTTC. Its protein is CASSQDSFTETQYF. Combining the CDR3 with reference TRBV7-3 and TRBJ2-5 gives the whole variable domain GAGVSQTPSNKVTEKGKYVELRCDPISGHTALYWYRQSLGQGPEFLIYFQGTGAADDSGLPNDRFFAVRPEGSVSTLKIQRTERGDSAVYLCASSQDSFTETQYFGPGTRLLVL.

This sequence joins TRBV12-3 or TRBV12-4 and TRBJ2-2; perhaps TRBD1 as D (5 bases). Between the trimmed V and J ends, which lost 0 bases and 3 bases, there was a span of 23 bases. CDR3 length: 20 residues. CDR3 amino acids: CASSLARLGPGKVDTGELFF. The CDR3 DNA reads as TGTGCCAGCAGTTTAGCGCGTTTAGGACCAGGGAAGGTCGACACCGGGGAGCTGTTTTTT.

At least ten counts were recorded for this clonotype. J is TRBJ2-3 and V is TRBV7-9, with D possibly being TRBD2 (6 bases). V was pared by 5 bases and J by 4 bases, with 16 bases between. The germline gives CDR1 SEHNR, CDR2 FQNEAQ (reference sequence). The CDR3 consists of 15 residues. In DNA form, the CDR3 reads TGTGCCAGCAGCCCCCGGGACTCGGACGCAGATACGCAGTATTTT. Amino acid sequence: CASSPRDSDADTQYF.

Only a few counts were recorded for this clonotype. This chain uses TRBV3-1 with TRBJ1-2; 8 bases align to TRBD1. From germline, CDR1 is LGHDT and CDR2 YNNKEL (reference sequence). The CDR3 contains 13 residues. V shed 1 base and J 11 bases; nucleotides not matched to a gene: 6. The DNA of the CDR3 is TGTGCCAGCAGCCAAGCGACAGGGGTAGTATACACCTTC. Translating gives CASSQATGVVYTF. Drawing the rest from reference TRBV3-1 and TRBJ1-2, the complete variable domain is DTAVSQTPKYLVTQMGNDKSIKCEQNLGHDTMYWYKQDSKKFLKIMFSYNNKELIINETVPNRFSPKSPDKAHLNLHINSLELGDSAVYFCASSQATGVVYTFGSGTRLTVV.

This clonotype was detected only a few times. The chain is built from TRBV5-1 and TRBJ1-4; 7 positions agree with TRBD1. CDR1 is SGHRS and CDR2 is YFSETQ in the germline V gene. The V gene end was trimmed by 4 bases and the J gene end by 2 bases; junction bases not matched to a gene: 5. The CDR3 is 15 amino acids. CDR3 sequence (DNA): TGCGCCAGCAGCGTAGGGACAGTTACTAATGAAAAACTGTTTTTT. Translating gives CASSVGTVTNEKLFF. Together with reference TRBV5-1 and TRBJ1-4, the CDR3 gives the full variable domain: KAGVTQTPRYLIKTRGQQVTLSCSPISGHRSVSWYQQTPGQGLQFLFEYFSETQRNKGNFPGRFSGRQFSNSRSEMNVSTLELGDSALYLCASSVGTVTNEKLFFGSGTQLSVL.

This chain links TRBV12-3 or TRBV12-4 with TRBJ1-6; the D is unclear. V was trimmed by 6 bases and J by 10 bases, leaving 16 bases between them. The CDR3 has 14 residues. This CDR3 reads CASSNALFGSPLHF. As DNA, the CDR3 is TGTGCCAGCAGCAACGCTCTTTTTGGATCACCCCTCCACTTT.

This clonotype has just a few counts. The chain employs TRBV27 and TRBJ2-7; 7 bases agree with TRBD1. CDR1 and CDR2 (germline): MNHEY, SMNVEV (reference sequence). This CDR3 is 17 amino acids long. Unmatched junction bases numbered 12, after V lost 3 bases and J lost 1 base. The chain's CDR3 is CASSLRGPILASYEQYV. Here the CDR3 DNA reads TGTGCCAGCAGTTTGAGGGGGCCAATTCTAGCATCCTACGAGCAGTACGTC.

This chain connects TRBV12-3 or TRBV12-4 to TRBJ1-2, with 7 bases aligning to TRBD1. The CDR3 is 13 residues long. Losses at the gene ends were 5 bases for V and 10 bases for J; bases not matched to a gene: 10. CDR3 DNA: TGTGCCAGCAGTCAGGACAGGTATAGCGTCTACACCTTC. Amino acids: CASSQDRYSVYTF.

This clonotype occurred a few times. The chain combines TRBV12-3 or TRBV12-4 with TRBJ1-5, with TRBD1 matching 9 bases. This CDR3 contains 14 residues. Losses at the gene ends were 5 bases for V and 7 bases for J; bases not matched to a gene: 6. The CDR3 DNA reads as TGTGCCAGCAGTGGGACAGGGCAGGGGCAGCCCCAGCATTTT. It codes for CASSGTGQGQPQHF.

This clonotype was counted only a few times. The chain combines TRBV6-6 with TRBJ1-4; tentative D call: TRBD1 (6 bases). CDR3 size: 16 residues. The germline gives CDR1 MNHNY, CDR2 SVGAGI (reference sequence). Trimming removed 0 bases at V and 5 bases at J, with 13 bases between. Here the CDR3 DNA reads TGTGCCAGCAGTTACTCGATAGTTAGGGGGAATGAAAAACTGTTTTTT. It encodes CASSYSIVRGNEKLFF.

The chain employs TRBV20-1 and TRBJ2-5; D is undetermined. The V and J ends lost 0 bases and 1 base respectively, with 6 bases between them. The CDR3 loop spans 13 amino acids. Germline V gene lookup returns CDR1 DFQATT and CDR2 SNEGSKA (reference sequence). In DNA form, the CDR3 reads TGCAGTGCTAGAGAGCACTTCCAAGAGACCCAGTACTTC. Its protein is CSAREHFQETQYF.

V usage is TRBV10-3 and J usage is TRBJ2-5, with 12 bases matching TRBD2. Germline V gene data show CDR1 as ENHRY and CDR2 as SYGVKD. CDR3 length equals 16 residues. Trimming cost V 8 bases and J 5 bases; bases outside gene matches: 12. CDR3 region: CAIGLLAGGARETQYF. DNA of the CDR3: TGTGCCATCGGCCTTCTAGCGGGGGGGGCCCGGGAGACCCAGTACTTC.